This entry features one T cell receptor (beta chain) sequence. Antigen: not known. This entry comes from a study of T cell responses to AZD1222 COVID-19 vaccine. Clones were sequenced by immunoSEQ multiplex PCR, and TCRdb holds only the in-frame ones, with some missing. Seen here are approximately 89,000 clones, nearly 90% observed once, and the top ten hold about an eighth. Whole-study results and caveats: Reportedly, nearly half the spike-specific TCRs target unmutated variant regions. Vaccination with two AZD1222 doses was followed by a rise in Spike-specific TCR breadth and depth. Seropositive AZD1222 recipients at baseline numbered only five or six.

The specimen comprised peripheral blood, sampled on day 0 of AZD1222 vaccination. The receptor comes from an adult in good health.

The CDR3 DNA reads TGTGCCAGCAGTTCTATAGGCTATGGCTACACCTTC. The encoded protein is CASSSIGYGYTF. The chain joins TRBV28 to TRBJ1-2, with D hard to call. Germline V gives CDR1 MDHEN, CDR2 SYDVKM. This CDR3 is built from 12 residues. Trimming pared 4 bases from V and 4 bases from J, leaving 7 bases between.